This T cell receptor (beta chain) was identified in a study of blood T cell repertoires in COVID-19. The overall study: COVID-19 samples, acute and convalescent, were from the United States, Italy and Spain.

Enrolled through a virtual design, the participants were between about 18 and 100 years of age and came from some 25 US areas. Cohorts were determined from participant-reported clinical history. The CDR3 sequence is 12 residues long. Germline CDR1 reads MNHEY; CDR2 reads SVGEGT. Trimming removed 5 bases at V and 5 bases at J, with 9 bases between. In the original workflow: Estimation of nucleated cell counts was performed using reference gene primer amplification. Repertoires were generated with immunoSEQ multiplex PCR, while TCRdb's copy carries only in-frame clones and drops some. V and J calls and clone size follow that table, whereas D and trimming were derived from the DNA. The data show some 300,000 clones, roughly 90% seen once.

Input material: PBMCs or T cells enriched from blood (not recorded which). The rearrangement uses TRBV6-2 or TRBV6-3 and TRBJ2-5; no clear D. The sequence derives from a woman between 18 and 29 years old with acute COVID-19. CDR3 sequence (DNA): TGTGCCAGCAGTCTATTGCGGGAGACCCAGTACTTC. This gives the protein CASSLLRETQYF.